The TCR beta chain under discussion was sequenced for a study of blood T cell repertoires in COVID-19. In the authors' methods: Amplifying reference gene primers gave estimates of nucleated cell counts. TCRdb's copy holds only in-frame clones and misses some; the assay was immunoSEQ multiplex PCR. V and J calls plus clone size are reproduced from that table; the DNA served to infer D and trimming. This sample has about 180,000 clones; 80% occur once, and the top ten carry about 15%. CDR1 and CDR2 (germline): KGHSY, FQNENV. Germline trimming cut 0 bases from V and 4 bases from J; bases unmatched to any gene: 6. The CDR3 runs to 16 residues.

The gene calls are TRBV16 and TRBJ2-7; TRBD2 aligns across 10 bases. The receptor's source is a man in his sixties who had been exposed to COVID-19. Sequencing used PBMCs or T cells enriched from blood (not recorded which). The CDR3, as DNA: TGTGCCAGCAGCCAATCGTCGGCTAGCGGGAGTTACGAGCAGTACTTC. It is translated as CASSQSSASGSYEQYF.